This T cell receptor beta chain was identified in a study of blood T cell repertoires in COVID-19. At the level of the study: Sites in the United States, Italy and Spain provided acute and convalescent COVID-19 samples.

V was pared by 4 bases and J by 1 base, with 6 bases of the junction left unmatched. In germline, CDR1 is SGHRS, CDR2 YFSETQ. The CDR3 sequence is 15 residues long. Participants came from some 26 US areas, aged roughly 18 to 89 years. The study assigned cohorts using participant-reported clinical history. The authors' processing: Reference gene primer amplification in the assay estimated nucleated cell counts. Data came from immunoSEQ multiplex PCR; TCRdb stores just in-frame clones and leaves some out. Clone size and V and J calls were adopted from that table, with D and trimming inferred from the DNA. Found here are roughly 240,000 clones, around 90% of them singletons; the top ten hold approximately 2.4%.

The TCR was taken from a woman under 40 with acute COVID-19. J is TRBJ1-1 and V is TRBV5-1; 8 positions match TRBD1. The specimen sequenced was PBMCs or T cells enriched from blood (not recorded which). DNA for the CDR3: TGCGCCAGCAGCCCCCGGACAGGGCAGAACACTGAAGCTTTCTTT. It encodes CASSPRTGQNTEAFF.